These 2 T cell receptor beta chains came from one sample sequenced in a study of blood T cell repertoires in COVID-19. Here immunoSEQ multiplex PCR was the method, and the copy in TCRdb shows in-frame clones only, minus some. The table lists fewer than 130,000 clones, 70% to 90% of them singletons, with more than 4.5% in the top ten. Sample: peripheral blood. The receptors were gathered from a human donor in a cohort sampled during active COVID-19.

The rearrangement uses TRBV6-5 and TRBJ1-3; 9 bases map to TRBD1. The CDR3 has 16 amino acids. Germline loops: CDR1 MNHEY, CDR2 SVGAGI. V was clipped by 4 bases and J by 1 base; unmatched bases: 5. The CDR3, as DNA: TGTGCCAGCAGTTGGGGGACAGGGCCTTCTGGAAACACCATATATTTT. Translation gives CASSWGTGPSGNTIYF.

The chain has TRBV5-1 and TRBJ1-1, with 10 bases lining up with TRBD1. With 0 bases clipped from V and 4 bases from J, the junction kept 6 bases outside the gene matches. The CDR3 spans 16 residues. The germline V gene has CDR1 SGHRS and CDR2 YFSETQ. The CDR3 coding sequence is TGCGCCAGCAGCTTGGGGAGACAGGGGGCGGCCACTGAAGCTTTCTTT. Residues: CASSLGRQGAATEAFF.